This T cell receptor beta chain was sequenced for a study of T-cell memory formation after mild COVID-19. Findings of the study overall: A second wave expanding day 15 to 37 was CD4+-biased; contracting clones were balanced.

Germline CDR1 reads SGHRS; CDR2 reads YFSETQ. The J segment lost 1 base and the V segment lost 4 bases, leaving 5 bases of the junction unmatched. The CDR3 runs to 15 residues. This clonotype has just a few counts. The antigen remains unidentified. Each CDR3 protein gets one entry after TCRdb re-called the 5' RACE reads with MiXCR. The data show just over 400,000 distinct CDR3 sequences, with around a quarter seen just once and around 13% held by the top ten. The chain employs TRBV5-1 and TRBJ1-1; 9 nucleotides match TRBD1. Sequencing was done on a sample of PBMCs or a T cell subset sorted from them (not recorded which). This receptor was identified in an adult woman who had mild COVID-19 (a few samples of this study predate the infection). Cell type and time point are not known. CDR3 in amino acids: CASSRTGASNTEAFF. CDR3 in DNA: TGCGCCAGCAGCCGGACAGGGGCCTCGAACACTGAAGCTTTCTTT.